This record concerns one T cell receptor (beta chain) sequence. This sample was included in a study of blood T cell repertoires in COVID-19. About the study: Spain, Italy and the United States supplied samples that represented acute and convalescent COVID-19. Sources were T cells, B-cell-depleted T cells, or PBMCs; the material itself was cDNA or gDNA.

Germline lookup yields CDR1 SGHTA and CDR2 FQGTGA. Deletions cut 1 base from V and 5 bases from J, with 12 bases between. The CDR3 covers 16 residues. Authors' methods: Estimates of nucleated cell counts were drawn from the amplification of reference gene primers. Profiling relied on immunoSEQ multiplex PCR, and the TCRdb table lists in-frame clones only, not all of them. V and J calls and clone size follow that table, whereas D and trimming were derived from the DNA. The table includes 140,000 or so clones, 80% detected once. The sequenced material came from peripheral blood. The TCR originated in a woman aged 50 to 65 with acute or convalescent COVID-19. The chain recombines TRBV7-3 with TRBJ1-6, with D possibly being TRBD1 (5 bases). This chain's CDR3 is CASSLMGRAHNSPLHF. The CDR3 nucleotides read TGTGCCAGCAGCTTAATGGGCAGGGCTCATAATTCACCCCTCCACTTT.